What follows describes a single TCR beta chain. Following RNA extraction, reverse transcription yielded cDNA that acted as the sequencing template. Some clones are missing from TCRdb's copy, which holds only in-frame ones; the method was immunoSEQ multiplex PCR. The sample has around 150,000 clones; around 82% are singletons. CDR1 and CDR2 (germline): SQVTM, ANQGSEA. The length of the CDR3 is 9 residues. Deletions cut 8 bases from V and 4 bases from J, with 5 bases between. As for treatment: oral pan-JAK inhibitor, 5-10 mg twice daily. These data belong to a study of CD8+ T cells in alopecia areata. This sequence was found in a human donor with alopecia areata. The specimen comprised CD8+ T cells sorted from blood, sampled at week 4, from a patient treated with tofacitinib. The V call is TRBV29-1, the J call TRBJ2-5; D unresolved. The DNA of the CDR3 is TGCAGCATAGGAGAGACCCAGTACTTC. It specifies CSIGETQYF. Looking up the rest from reference TRBV29-1 and TRBJ2-5 gives the full variable domain: SAVISQKPSRDICQRGTSLTIQCQVDSQVTMMFWYRQQPGQSLTLIATANQGSEATYESGFVIDKFPISRPNLTFSTLTVSNMSPEDSSIYLCSIGETQYFGPGTRLLVL.